This record concerns one TCR beta chain sequence. The data belong to a study of T cell changes during pregnancy in multiple sclerosis. TCRdb keeps only in-frame clones here, not all; method: immunoSEQ multiplex PCR. The table has fewer than 45,000 clones, over 85% seen once. The germline V gene has CDR1 LNHNV and CDR2 YYDKDF (reference sequence). V dropped 5 bases and J dropped 7; count of bases not matched to a gene: 20. The CDR3 contains 18 residues. The source is a female donor in good health, enrolled as a control in a pregnancy study. The J gene is TRBJ1-5, the V gene TRBV15; TRBD1 matches at 7 bases. The sample was peripheral blood, taken in the third trimester of pregnancy. DNA of the CDR3: TGTGCCACCAGCGCGGGACAGTATCCCTACAGGGGTGGGCAGCCCCAGCATTTT. As protein: CATSAGQYPYRGGQPQHF.